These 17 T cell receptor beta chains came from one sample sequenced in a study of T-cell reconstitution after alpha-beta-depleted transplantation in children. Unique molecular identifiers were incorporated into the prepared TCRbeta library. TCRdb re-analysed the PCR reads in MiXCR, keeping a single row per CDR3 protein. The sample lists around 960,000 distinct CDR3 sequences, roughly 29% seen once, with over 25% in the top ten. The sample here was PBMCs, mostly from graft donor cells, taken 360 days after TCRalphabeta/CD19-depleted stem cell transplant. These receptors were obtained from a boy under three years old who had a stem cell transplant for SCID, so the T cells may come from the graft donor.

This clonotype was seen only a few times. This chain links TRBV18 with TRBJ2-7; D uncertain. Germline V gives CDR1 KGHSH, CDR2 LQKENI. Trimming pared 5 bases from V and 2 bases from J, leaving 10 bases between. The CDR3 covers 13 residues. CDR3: CASSSTSTYEQYF. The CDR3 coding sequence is TGTGCCAGCTCATCAACAAGTACCTACGAGCAGTACTTC.

The CDR3, as DNA: TGTGCCAGCAGCTCCCGAGGGGGAGTCGCCTACAATGAGCAGTTCTTC. Translation gives CASSSRGGVAYNEQFF. The chain joins TRBV11-2 to TRBJ2-1; the D gene is possibly TRBD1 (6 bases). Per the germline V gene, CDR1 is SGHAT and CDR2 is FQNNGV. CDR3 size: 16 residues. V lost 4 bases to trimming and J lost 2 bases, with 15 bases between them.

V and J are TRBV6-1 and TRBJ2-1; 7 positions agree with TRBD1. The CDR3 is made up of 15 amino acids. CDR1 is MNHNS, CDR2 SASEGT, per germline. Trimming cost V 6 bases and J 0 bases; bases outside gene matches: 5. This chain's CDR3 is CASRQGPSSYNEQFF. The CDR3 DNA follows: TGTGCCAGCAGACAGGGGCCAAGCTCCTACAATGAGCAGTTCTTC.

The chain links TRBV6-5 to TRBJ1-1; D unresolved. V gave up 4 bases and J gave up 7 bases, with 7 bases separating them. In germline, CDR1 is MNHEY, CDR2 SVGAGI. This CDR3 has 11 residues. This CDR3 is CASSSAGEAFF. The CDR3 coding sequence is TGTGCCAGCAGTTCCGCCGGTGAAGCTTTCTTT.

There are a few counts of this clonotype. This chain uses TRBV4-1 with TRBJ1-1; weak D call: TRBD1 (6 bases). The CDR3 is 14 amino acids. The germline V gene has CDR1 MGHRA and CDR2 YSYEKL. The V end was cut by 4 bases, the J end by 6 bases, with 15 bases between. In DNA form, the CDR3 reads TGCGCCAGCAGCCCTCGTGGGGGGCGGGCTGAAGCTTTCTTT. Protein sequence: CASSPRGGRAEAFF.

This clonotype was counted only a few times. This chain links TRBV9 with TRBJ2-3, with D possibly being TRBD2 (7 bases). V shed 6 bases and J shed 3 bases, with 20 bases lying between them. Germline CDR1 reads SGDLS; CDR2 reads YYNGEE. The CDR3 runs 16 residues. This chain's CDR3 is CASTPRGGPGTDTQYF. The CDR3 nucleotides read TGTGCCAGCACTCCAAGGGGGGGCCCTGGGACAGATACGCAGTATTTT.

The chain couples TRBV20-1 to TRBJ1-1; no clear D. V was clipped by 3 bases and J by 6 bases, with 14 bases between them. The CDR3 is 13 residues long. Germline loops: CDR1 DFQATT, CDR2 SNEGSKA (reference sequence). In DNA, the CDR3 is TGCAGTGCTAGGGGGTGGTGGGCAGCTGAAGCTTTCTTT. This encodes CSARGWWAAEAFF.

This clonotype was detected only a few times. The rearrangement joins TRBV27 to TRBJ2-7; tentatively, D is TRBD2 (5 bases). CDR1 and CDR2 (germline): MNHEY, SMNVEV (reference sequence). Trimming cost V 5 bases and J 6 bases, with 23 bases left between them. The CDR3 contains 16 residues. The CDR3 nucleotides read TGTGCCAGCAGTGACTCCTCGGGGTACCCAGGCGCCGAGCAGTACTTC. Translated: CASSDSSGYPGAEQYF.

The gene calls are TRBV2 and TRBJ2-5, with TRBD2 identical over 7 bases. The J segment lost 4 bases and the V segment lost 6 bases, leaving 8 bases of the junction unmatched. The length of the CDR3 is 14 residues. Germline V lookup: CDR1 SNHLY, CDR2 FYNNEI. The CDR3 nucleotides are TGTGCCAGCAGCGCCCGACTAGCCGGAGAGACCCAGTACTTC. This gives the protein CASSARLAGETQYF.

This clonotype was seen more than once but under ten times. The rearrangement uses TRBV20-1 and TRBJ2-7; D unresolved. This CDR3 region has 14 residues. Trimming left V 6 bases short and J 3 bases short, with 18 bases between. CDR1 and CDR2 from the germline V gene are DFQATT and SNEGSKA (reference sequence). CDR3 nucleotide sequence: TGCAGTGCGACCGTACGGGCCTCGCTCTACGAGCAGTACTTC. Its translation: CSATVRASLYEQYF.

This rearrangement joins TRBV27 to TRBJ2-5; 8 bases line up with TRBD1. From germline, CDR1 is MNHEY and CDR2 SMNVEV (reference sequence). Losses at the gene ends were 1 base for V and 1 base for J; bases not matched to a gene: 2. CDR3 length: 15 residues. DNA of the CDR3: TGTGCCAGCAGTTTATGGACAGGGACCCAAGAGACCCAGTACTTC. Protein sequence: CASSLWTGTQETQYF.

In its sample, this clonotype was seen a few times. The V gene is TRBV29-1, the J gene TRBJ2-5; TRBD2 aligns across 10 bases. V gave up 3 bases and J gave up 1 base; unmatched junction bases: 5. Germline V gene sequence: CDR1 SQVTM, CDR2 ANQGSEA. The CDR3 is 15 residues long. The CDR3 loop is CSVDSPSGGQETQYF. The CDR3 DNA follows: TGCAGCGTTGACTCCCCTAGCGGGGGCCAAGAGACCCAGTACTTC.

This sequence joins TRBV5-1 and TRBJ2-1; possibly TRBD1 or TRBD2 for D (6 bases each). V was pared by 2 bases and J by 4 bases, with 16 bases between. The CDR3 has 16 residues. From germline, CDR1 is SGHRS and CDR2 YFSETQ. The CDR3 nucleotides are TGCGCCAGCAGCTTTGGCGGGTCGGGGGCTTACAATGAGCAGTTCTTC. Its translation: CASSFGGSGAYNEQFF.

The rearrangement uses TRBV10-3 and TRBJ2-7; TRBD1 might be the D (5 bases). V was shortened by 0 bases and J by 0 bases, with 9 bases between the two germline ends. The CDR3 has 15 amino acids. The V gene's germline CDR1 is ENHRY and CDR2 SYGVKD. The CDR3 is CAISESTDISYEQYF. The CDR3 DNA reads TGTGCCATCAGTGAGTCGACAGATATCTCCTACGAGCAGTACTTC.

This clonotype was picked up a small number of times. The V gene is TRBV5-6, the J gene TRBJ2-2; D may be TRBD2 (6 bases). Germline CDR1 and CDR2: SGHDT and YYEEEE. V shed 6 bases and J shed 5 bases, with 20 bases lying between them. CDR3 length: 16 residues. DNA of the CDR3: TGTGCCAGCACCCTCCCGGGAACGGAGGGAACCGGGGAGCTGTTTTTT. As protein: CASTLPGTEGTGELFF.

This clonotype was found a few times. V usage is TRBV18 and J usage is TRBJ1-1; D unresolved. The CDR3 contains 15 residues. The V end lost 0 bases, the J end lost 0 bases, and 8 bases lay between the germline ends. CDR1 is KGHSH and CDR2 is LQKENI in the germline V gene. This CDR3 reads CASSPPAGMNTEAFF. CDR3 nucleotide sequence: TGTGCCAGCTCACCACCGGCCGGTATGAACACTGAAGCTTTCTTT.

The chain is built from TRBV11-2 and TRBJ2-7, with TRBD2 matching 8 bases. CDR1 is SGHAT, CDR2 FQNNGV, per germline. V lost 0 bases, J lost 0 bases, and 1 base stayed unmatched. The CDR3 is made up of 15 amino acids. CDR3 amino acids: CASSLESGGSYEQYF. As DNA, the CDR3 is TGTGCCAGCAGCTTAGAAAGCGGGGGCTCCTACGAGCAGTACTTC.